Sequencing of this T cell receptor (beta chain) was carried out in a study of blood T cell repertoires in COVID-19. Study-level background: The analysed material was cDNA or gDNA that came from T cells, B-cell-depleted T cells, or PBMCs.

V dropped 7 bases and J dropped 1 base, with 12 bases sitting between them. CDR3 size: 14 residues. Germline V gives CDR1 SGHVS, CDR2 FQNEAQ. As handled by the study authors: The assay estimated nucleated cells by amplifying reference gene primers. Profiling relied on immunoSEQ multiplex PCR, and the TCRdb table lists in-frame clones only, not all of them. The DNA was the basis for D and trimming; V, J and clone size are from that table. The data hold some 86,000 clones, with 70% to 90% observed a single time. The sample was peripheral blood. The gene calls are TRBV7-8 and TRBJ2-3, with a tentative D call TRBD2 (5 bases). This TCR derives from a woman aged 70 to 79 with acute or convalescent COVID-19. CDR3: CASTSGPGTDTQYF. CDR3 DNA: TGTGCCAGCACCAGCGGCCCAGGCACAGATACGCAGTATTTT.